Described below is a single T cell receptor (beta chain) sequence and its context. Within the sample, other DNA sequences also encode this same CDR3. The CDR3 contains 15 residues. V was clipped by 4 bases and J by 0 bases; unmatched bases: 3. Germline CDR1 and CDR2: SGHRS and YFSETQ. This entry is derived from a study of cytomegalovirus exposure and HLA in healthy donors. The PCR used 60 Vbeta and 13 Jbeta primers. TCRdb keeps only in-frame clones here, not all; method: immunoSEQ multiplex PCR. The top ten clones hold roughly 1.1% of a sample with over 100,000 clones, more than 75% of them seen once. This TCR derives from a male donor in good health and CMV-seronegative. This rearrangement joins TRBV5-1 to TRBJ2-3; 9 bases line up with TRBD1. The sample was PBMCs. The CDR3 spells CASSLGQGSTDTQYF. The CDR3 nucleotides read TGCGCCAGCAGCCTCGGACAGGGGAGCACAGATACGCAGTATTTT.